This entry describes one TCR beta chain. With 3 bases removed from V and 6 bases from J, the gap between germline ends came to 6 bases. Germline CDR1 SGHAT, CDR2 FQNNGV. The CDR3 spans 12 residues. Repertoires were generated with immunoSEQ multiplex PCR, while TCRdb's copy carries only in-frame clones and drops some. This table holds 65,000 to 100,000 clones, 84% found once. The record originates from a study of blood T cell repertoires in COVID-19. Study in general: Nucleic acid was either cDNA or gDNA, and it came from T cells, B-cell-depleted T cells, or PBMCs.

The material sequenced was peripheral blood. The TCR originated in a human donor in a cohort sampled during active COVID-19. The rearrangement uses TRBV11-2 and TRBJ2-1; D remains ambiguous. The CDR3 region has the DNA TGTGCCAGCAGCTTTTATGTCAATGAGCAGTTCTTC. As protein: CASSFYVNEQFF.